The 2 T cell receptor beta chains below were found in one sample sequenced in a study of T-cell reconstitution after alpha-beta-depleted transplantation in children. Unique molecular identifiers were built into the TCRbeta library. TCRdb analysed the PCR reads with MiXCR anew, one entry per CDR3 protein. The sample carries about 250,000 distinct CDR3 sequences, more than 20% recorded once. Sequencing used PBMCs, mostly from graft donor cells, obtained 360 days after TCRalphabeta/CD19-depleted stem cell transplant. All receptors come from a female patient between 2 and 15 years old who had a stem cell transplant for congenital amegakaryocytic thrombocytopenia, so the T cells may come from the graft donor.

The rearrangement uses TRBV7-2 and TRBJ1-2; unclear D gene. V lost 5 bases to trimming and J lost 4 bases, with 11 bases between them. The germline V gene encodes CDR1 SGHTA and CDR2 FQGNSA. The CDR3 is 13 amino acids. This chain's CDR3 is CASSQHGLYGYTF. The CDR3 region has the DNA TGTGCCAGCAGCCAGCATGGACTCTATGGCTACACCTTC.

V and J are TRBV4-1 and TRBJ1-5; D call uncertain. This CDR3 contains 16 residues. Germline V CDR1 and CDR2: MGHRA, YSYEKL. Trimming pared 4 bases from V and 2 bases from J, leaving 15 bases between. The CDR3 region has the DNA TGCGCCAGCAGCCCTTCAAGCGGATTTGGCAATCAGCCCCAGCATTTT. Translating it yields CASSPSSGFGNQPQHF.